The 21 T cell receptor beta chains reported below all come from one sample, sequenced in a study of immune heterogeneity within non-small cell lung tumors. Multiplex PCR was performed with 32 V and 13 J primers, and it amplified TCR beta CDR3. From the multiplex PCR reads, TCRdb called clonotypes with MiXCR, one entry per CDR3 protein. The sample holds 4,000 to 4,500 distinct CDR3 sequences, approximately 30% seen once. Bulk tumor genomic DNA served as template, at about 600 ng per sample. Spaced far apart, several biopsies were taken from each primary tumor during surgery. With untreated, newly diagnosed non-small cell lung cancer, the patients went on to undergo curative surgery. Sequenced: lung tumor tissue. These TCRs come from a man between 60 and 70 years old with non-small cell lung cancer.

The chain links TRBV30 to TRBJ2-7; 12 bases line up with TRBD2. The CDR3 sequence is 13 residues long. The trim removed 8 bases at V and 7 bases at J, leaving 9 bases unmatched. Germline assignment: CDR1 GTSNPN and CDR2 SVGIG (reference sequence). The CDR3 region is CAHRLAGVQEQYF. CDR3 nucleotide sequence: TGTGCCCACAGACTAGCGGGAGTTCAAGAGCAGTACTTC.

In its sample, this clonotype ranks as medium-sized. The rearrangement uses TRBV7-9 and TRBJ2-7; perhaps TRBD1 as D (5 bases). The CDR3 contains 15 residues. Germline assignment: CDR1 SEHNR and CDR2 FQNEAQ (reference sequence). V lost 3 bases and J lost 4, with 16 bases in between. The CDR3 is CASSFLSQGDYEQYF. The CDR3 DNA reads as TGTGCCAGCAGCTTTTTGTCGCAGGGCGATTACGAGCAGTACTTC. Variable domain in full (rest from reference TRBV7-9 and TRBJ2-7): DTGVSQNPRHKITKRGQNVTFRCDPISEHNRLYWYRQTLGQGPEFLTYFQNEAQLEKSRLLSDRFSAERPKGSFSTLEIQRTEQGDSAMYLCASSFLSQGDYEQYFGPGTRLTVT.

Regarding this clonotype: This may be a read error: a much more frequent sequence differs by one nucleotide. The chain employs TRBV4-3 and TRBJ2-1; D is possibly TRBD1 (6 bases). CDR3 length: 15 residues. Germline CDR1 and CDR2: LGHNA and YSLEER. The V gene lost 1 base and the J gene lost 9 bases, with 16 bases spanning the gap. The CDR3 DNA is TGCGCCAGCAGCCAAGGGCGAGCAGGGGAGTGTGAGCAGTTCTTC. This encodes CASSQGRAGECEQFF.

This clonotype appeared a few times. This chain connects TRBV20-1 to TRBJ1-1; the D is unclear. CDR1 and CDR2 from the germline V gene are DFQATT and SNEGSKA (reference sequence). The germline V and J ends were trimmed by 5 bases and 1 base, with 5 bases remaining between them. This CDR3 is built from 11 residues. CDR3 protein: CSAEGNTEAFF. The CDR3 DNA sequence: TGCAGTGCTGAGGGGAACACTGAAGCTTTCTTT.

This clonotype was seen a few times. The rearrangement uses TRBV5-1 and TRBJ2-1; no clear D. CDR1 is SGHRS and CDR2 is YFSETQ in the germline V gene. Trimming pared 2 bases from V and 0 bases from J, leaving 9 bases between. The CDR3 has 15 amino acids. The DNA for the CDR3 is TGCGCCAGCAGCTTAGGCGCGAGCTCCTACAATGAGCAGTTCTTC. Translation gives CASSLGASSYNEQFF.

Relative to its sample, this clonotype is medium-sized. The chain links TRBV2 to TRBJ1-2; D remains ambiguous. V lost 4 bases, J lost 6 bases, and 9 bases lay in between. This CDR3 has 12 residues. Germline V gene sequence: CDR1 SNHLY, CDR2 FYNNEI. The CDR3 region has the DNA TGTGCCAGCAGTGTGATAGGGAATGGCTACACCTTC. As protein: CASSVIGNGYTF.

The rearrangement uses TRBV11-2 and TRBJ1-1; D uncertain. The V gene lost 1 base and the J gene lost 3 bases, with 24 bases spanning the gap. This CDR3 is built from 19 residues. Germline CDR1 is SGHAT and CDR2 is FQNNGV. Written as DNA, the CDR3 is TGTGCCAGCAGCTTAGCCGTCAGGCAGGAACGGCGCGGGCACACTGAAGCTTTCTTT. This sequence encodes CASSLAVRQERRGHTEAFF.

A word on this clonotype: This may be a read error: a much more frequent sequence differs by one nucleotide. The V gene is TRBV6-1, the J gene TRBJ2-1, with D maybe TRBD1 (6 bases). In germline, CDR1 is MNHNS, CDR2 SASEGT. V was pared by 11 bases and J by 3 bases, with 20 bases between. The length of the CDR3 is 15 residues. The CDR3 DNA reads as TGTGCCGGGGGCTCGAGGGTACAAGGCTACAATGAGCAGTTCTTC. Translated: CAGGSRVQGYNEQFF.

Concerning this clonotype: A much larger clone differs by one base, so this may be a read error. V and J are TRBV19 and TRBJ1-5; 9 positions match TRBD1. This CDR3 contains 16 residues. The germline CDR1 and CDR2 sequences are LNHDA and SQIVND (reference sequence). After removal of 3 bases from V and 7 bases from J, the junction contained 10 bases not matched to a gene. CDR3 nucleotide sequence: TGTGCCAGTAGTATTCCGGTACAGGGGGCTCGACAGCCCCAGCATTTT. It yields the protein CASSIPVQGARQPQHF. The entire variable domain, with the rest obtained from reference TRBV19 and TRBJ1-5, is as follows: DGGITQSPKYLFRKEGQNVTLSCEQNLNHDAMYWYRQDPGQGLRLIYYSQIVNDFQKGDIAEGYSVSREKKESFPLTVTSAQKNPTAFYLCASSIPVQGARQPQHFGDGTRLSIL.

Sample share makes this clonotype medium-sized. This chain's CDR3 is CSAGGANYGYTF. CDR3 in DNA: TGCAGTGCTGGGGGCGCTAACTATGGCTACACCTTC. The rearrangement uses TRBV20-1 and TRBJ1-2; D is perhaps TRBD1 (6 bases). In germline, CDR1 is DFQATT, CDR2 SNEGSKA (reference sequence). The CDR3 consists of 12 residues. The V end was cut by 5 bases, the J end by 0 bases, with 7 bases between.

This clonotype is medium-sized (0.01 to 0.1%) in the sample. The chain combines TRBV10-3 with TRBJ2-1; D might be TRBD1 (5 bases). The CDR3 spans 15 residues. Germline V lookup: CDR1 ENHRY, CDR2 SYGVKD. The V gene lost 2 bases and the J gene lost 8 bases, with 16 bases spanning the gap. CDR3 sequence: CAISEGRANGDEQFF. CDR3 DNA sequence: TGTGCCATCAGTGAGGGCAGGGCGAATGGCGATGAGCAGTTCTTC.

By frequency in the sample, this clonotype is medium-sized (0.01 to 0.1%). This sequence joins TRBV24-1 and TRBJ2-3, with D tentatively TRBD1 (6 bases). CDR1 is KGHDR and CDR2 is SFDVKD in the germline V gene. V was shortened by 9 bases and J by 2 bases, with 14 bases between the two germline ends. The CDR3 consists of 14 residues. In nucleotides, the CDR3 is TGTGCCACCCGGGGACAACACGACACAGATACGCAGTATTTT. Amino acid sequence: CATRGQHDTDTQYF.

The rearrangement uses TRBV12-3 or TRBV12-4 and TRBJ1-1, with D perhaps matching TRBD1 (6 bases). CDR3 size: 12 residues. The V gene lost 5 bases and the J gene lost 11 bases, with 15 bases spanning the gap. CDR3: CASSLKQGRAFF. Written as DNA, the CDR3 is TGTGCCAGCAGTCTTAAACAGGGCCGGGCTTTCTTT.

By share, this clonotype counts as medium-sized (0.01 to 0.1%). The CDR3 nucleotides are TGTGCCAGCAGAGGATCGGGACAGGGGCTGACCGGGGAGCTGTTTTTT. Amino acid sequence: CASRGSGQGLTGELFF. V usage is TRBV9 and J usage is TRBJ2-2, with 10 bases matching TRBD1. V shed 5 bases and J 5 bases; nucleotides not matched to a gene: 9. Germline V CDR1 and CDR2: SGDLS, YYNGEE. This CDR3 is 16 amino acids long.

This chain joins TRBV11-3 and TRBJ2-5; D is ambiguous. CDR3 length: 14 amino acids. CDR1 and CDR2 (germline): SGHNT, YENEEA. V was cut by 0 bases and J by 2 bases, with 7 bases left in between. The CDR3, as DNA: TGTGCCAGCAGCTTAGATCCCAGGCAAGAGACCCAGTACTTC. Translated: CASSLDPRQETQYF.

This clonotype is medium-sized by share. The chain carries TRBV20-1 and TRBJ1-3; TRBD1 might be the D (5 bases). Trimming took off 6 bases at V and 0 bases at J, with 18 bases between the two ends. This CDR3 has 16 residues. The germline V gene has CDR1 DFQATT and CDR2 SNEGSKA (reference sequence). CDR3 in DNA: TGCAGTGCCACATCCTGGGACTTTTCCTCTGGAAACACCATATATTTT. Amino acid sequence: CSATSWDFSSGNTIYF.

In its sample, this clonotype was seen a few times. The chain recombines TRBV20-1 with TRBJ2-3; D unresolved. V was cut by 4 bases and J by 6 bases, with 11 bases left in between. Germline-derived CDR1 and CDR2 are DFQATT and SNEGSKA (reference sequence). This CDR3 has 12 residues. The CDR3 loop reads CSAKSPGDTQYF. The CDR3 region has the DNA TGCAGTGCTAAAAGCCCCGGGGATACGCAGTATTTT.

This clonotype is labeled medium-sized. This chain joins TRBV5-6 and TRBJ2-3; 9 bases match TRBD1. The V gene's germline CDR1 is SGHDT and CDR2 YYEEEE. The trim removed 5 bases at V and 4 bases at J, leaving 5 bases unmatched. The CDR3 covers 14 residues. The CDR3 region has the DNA TGTGCCAGCAGGTGGACAGGGGAGTCAGATACGCAGTATTTT. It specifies CASRWTGESDTQYF.

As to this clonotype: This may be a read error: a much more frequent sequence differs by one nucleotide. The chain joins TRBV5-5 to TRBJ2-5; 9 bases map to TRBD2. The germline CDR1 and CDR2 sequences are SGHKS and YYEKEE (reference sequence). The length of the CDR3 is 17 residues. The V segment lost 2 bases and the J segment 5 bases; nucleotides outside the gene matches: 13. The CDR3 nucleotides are TGTGCCAGCAGCTTCGGGTGGATAGCGGGAGCCTTGGAGACCCAGTACTTC. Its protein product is CASSFGWIAGALETQYF.

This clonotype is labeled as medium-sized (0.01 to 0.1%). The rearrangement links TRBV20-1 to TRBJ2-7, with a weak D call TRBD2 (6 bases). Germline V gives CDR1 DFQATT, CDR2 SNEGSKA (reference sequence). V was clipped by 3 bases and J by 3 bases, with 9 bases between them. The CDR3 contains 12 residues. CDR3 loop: CSASRENYEQYF. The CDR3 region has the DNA TGCAGTGCTAGCCGGGAGAACTACGAGCAGTACTTC.

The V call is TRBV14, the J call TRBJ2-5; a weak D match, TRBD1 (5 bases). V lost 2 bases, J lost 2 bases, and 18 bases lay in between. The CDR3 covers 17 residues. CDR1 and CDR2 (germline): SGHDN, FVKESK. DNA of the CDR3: TGTGCCAGCAGCCAACTTAAGGGGAACCGCCGGCAAGAGACCCAGTACTTC. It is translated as CASSQLKGNRRQETQYF.